What follows are 10 T cell receptor beta chains derived from one specimen sequenced in a study of blood T cell repertoires in COVID-19. Libraries were prepared by immunoSEQ multiplex PCR; TCRdb keeps only in-frame clonotypes and omits some of them. The sample contains about 66,000 clones, around nine tenths of which appear only once. Sequencing was done on a sample of peripheral blood. The receptors were gathered from a man aged 55 to 69 with acute or convalescent COVID-19.

The rearrangement links TRBV30 to TRBJ1-1; possibly TRBD1 for D (5 bases). This CDR3 has 15 amino acids. Per the germline V gene, CDR1 is GTSNPN and CDR2 is SVGIG (reference sequence). V lost 5 bases and J lost 4, with 20 bases in between. The CDR3 DNA follows: TGTGCCTGGCGCGCAGGGTTAGGTAGGGGCACTGAAGCTTTCTTT. Its protein product is CAWRAGLGRGTEAFF.

The chain carries TRBV28 and TRBJ1-5, with TRBD1 as a possible D gene (5 bases). The CDR3 loop spans 13 amino acids. The V end lost 6 bases, the J end lost 5 bases, and 11 bases lay between the germline ends. In germline, CDR1 is MDHEN, CDR2 SYDVKM. The CDR3 coding sequence is TGTGCCAGCAGCCGACAGTCCTATCAGCCCCAGCATTTT. This translates into CASSRQSYQPQHF.

The sample holds a few counts of this clone. In DNA form, the CDR3 reads TGTGCCGTCGCCCCGAGTCCGCCGGGCAATCAGCCCCAGCATTTT. Translated, it gives CAVAPSPPGNQPQHF. The chain is built from TRBV10-3 and TRBJ1-5, with D hard to call. Germline CDR1 and CDR2: ENHRY and SYGVKD. Trimming cost V 11 bases and J 2 bases, with 19 bases left between them. The CDR3 is 15 residues long.

V is TRBV7-9 and J is TRBJ1-4; 7 nucleotides agree with TRBD1. The V gene end was trimmed by 5 bases and the J gene end by 6 bases; junction bases not matched to a gene: 12. The germline CDR1 and CDR2 sequences are SEHNR and FQNEAQ (reference sequence). The CDR3 contains 16 residues. CDR3 residues: CASSLRQGQWDEKLFF. In nucleotides, the CDR3 is TGTGCCAGCAGCCTACGACAGGGACAGTGGGATGAAAAACTGTTTTTT.

The chain is built from TRBV9 and TRBJ2-1; 9 bases line up with TRBD2. Trimming at V came to 1 base and at J to 5 bases, leaving 13 bases not matched to a gene. CDR3 length equals 18 residues. Germline V lookup: CDR1 SGDLS, CDR2 YYNGEE. The DNA for the CDR3 is TGTGCCAGCAGCGTAAGCCCCAGGGGACTAGCTATCAACAATGAGCAGTTCTTC. Translating it yields CASSVSPRGLAINNEQFF.

The chain joins TRBV25-1 to TRBJ1-2; D ambiguous. Trimming took off 4 bases at V and 0 bases at J, with 6 bases between the two ends. Germline lookup yields CDR1 MGHDK and CDR2 SYGVNS. The CDR3 is 13 amino acids. The CDR3 DNA reads as TGTGCCAGCAGTGTATCAGCTAACTATGGCTACACCTTC. It is translated as CASSVSANYGYTF.

The chain links TRBV5-6 to TRBJ1-1; no clear D. Trimming removed 0 bases from V and 11 bases from J, with 8 bases in between. The CDR3 spans 11 residues. Germline CDR1 reads SGHDT; CDR2 reads YYEEEE. The chain's CDR3 is CASSLGQEAFF. In DNA, the CDR3 is TGTGCCAGCAGCTTGGGACAAGAGGCTTTCTTT. Supplemented by reference TRBV5-6 and TRBJ1-1, the full variable domain reads DAGVTQSPTHLIKTRGQQVTLRCSPKSGHDTVSWYQQALGQGPQFIFQYYEEEERQRGNFPDRFSGHQFPNYSSELNVNALLLGDSALYLCASSLGQEAFFGQGTRLTVV.

The V gene is TRBV18, the J gene TRBJ1-2, with D possibly matching TRBD1 (5 bases). CDR3 size: 13 residues. V lost 3 bases and J lost 7, with 12 bases in between. The germline gives CDR1 KGHSH, CDR2 LQKENI. CDR3 in DNA: TGTGCCAGCTCACCCGACGGGGGAGGTGGCTACACCTTC. It specifies CASSPDGGGGYTF.

The chain has TRBV2 and TRBJ1-2; the match to TRBD1 covers 8 bases. Germline loops: CDR1 SNHLY, CDR2 FYNNEI. V trimming: 4 bases; J trimming: 8 bases; junction bases outside the gene matches: 9. This CDR3 is built from 14 residues. CDR3 loop: CASSGWTGTLGYTF. The DNA of the CDR3 is TGTGCCAGCAGTGGGTGGACAGGGACTTTAGGCTACACCTTC.

The chain has TRBV3-1 (or the pseudogene TRBV3-2) and TRBJ2-5; 10 bases align to TRBD2. Trimming at V came to 0 bases and at J to 7 bases, leaving 14 bases not matched to a gene. Germline CDR1 and CDR2: LGHDT and YNNKEL (reference sequence). This CDR3 region has 18 residues. The CDR3 loop reads CASSQDRSSGGPLGTQYF. CDR3 nucleotide sequence: TGTGCCAGCAGCCAAGATCGTAGTAGCGGGGGGCCATTGGGGACCCAGTACTTC.